These 26 T cell receptor beta chains originate from one sample sequenced in a study of monozygotic twins with inflammatory bowel disease. TCRdb reprocessed the 5' RACE reads, with one entry per CDR3 protein and no DNA. The sample includes about 99,000 distinct CDR3 sequences. Input material: blood. Receptors originate from a human donor with ulcerative colitis or Crohn's disease, or a healthy co-twin of an affected twin (not recorded which).

The chain is built from TRBV7-2 and TRBJ2-5. This CDR3 has 15 residues. In germline, CDR1 is SGHTA, CDR2 FQGNSA. CDR3 amino acids: CASSFGRIKQETQYF.

V usage is TRBV7-2 and J usage is TRBJ2-1; TCRdb's D gene call, TRBD2, goes unchecked for lack of DNA. This CDR3 has 15 amino acids. Germline V gives CDR1 SGHTA, CDR2 FQGNSA. This chain's CDR3 is CASSLAGLAGGEQFF.

V gene TRBV5-5 combines with J gene TRBJ2-1. CDR3 length: 12 amino acids. The germline CDR1 and CDR2 sequences are SGHKS and YYEKEE (reference sequence). CDR3 in amino acids: CASGRATGEQFF.

The CDR3 here is CASSPVSQETQYF. The V and J genes are TRBV18 and TRBJ2-5. There are 13 residues in the CDR3. Germline V gene lookup returns CDR1 KGHSH and CDR2 LQKENI.

The chain is built from TRBV7-8 and TRBJ2-3; TCRdb picks TRBD1, but there is no DNA to check that call. The CDR3 consists of 15 residues. CDR1 is SGHVS and CDR2 is FQNEAQ in the germline V gene. CDR3 protein: CASSLSSARTDTQYF.

The chain carries TRBV3-1 and TRBJ2-7. Germline loops: CDR1 LGHDT, CDR2 YNNKEL (reference sequence). The CDR3 is 12 residues long. This CDR3 reads CASSGFSYEQYF.

The rearrangement joins TRBV11-2 to TRBJ2-7; as DNA is missing, the TRBD1 call by TCRdb cannot be tested. From germline, CDR1 is SGHAT and CDR2 FQNNGV. The CDR3 extends over 15 amino acids. The CDR3 reads CASSPWGGPIYEQYF.

The J gene is TRBJ1-5, the V gene TRBV6-2 or TRBV6-3; TCRdb outputs TRBD1, but without DNA this stays unchecked. This CDR3 contains 16 residues. Germline loops: CDR1 MNHEY, CDR2 SVGEGT. The CDR3 is CASSSTRGYSNQPQHF.

The rearrangement uses TRBV7-2 and TRBJ2-7; TCRdb's D call of TRBD1 is untestable without DNA. The CDR3 sequence is 15 residues long. CDR1 is SGHTA and CDR2 is FQGNSA in the germline V gene. This CDR3 is CASRDNHGGTYEQYF.

V usage is TRBV10-2 and J usage is TRBJ2-5; no DNA is available, so the TRBD2 call from TCRdb remains unchecked. Germline V gene sequence: CDR1 WSHSY, CDR2 SAAADI. There are 12 residues in the CDR3. The CDR3 sequence is CASRDTSQNQYF.

The chain carries TRBV7-7 and TRBJ1-5; TCRdb's D call, TRBD1, is unchecked because there is no DNA. Looked up from germline, CDR1 is SSHAT and CDR2 is FNYEAQ (reference sequence). The CDR3 loop spans 13 amino acids. CDR3: CASSSDRDSPQHF.

The chain uses TRBV12-3 or TRBV12-4 and TRBJ2-3; with no DNA, the TCRdb D assignment of TRBD2 cannot be verified. This CDR3 contains 14 residues. Here the CDR3 reads CASISGLFTDTQYF.

The chain has TRBV10-3 and TRBJ2-7; TCRdb's assignment of TRBD1 cannot be checked, as there is no DNA. Germline CDR1 ENHRY, CDR2 SYGVKD. The CDR3 is 15 residues long. This CDR3 reads CAISAGTANSYEQYF.

V is TRBV4-2 and J is TRBJ1-1; no DNA is available, so the TRBD1 call from TCRdb remains unchecked. The CDR3 extends over 16 amino acids. Germline-derived CDR1 and CDR2 are LGHNA and YNFKEQ. CDR3 protein: CASSQLTGALNTEAFF.

This chain connects TRBV27 to TRBJ1-1; checking the TCRdb D call of TRBD1 is not possible without DNA. The germline CDR1 and CDR2 sequences are MNHEY and SMNVEV (reference sequence). The CDR3 loop spans 13 amino acids. The CDR3 reads CASSSTGNTEAFF.

The J gene is TRBJ2-5, the V gene TRBV6-5; with no DNA, the TCRdb D assignment of TRBD2 cannot be verified. The CDR3 is 16 residues long. Germline CDR1 and CDR2: MNHEY and SVGAGI. The CDR3 sequence is CASSYSGREYRETQYF.

J is TRBJ1-1 and V is TRBV18; the TCRdb D gene call, TRBD1, has no DNA to confirm it. There are 16 residues in the CDR3. In germline, CDR1 is KGHSH, CDR2 LQKENI. The CDR3 here is CASSPRGDSQNTEAFF. Full variable domain (rest looked up from reference TRBV18 and TRBJ1-1): NAGVMQNPRHLVRRRGQEARLRCSPMKGHSHVYWYRQLPEEGLKFMVYLQKENIIDESGMPKERFSAEFPKEGPSILRIQQVVRGDSAAYFCASSPRGDSQNTEAFFGQGTRLTVV.

This sequence joins TRBV9 and TRBJ2-7; the TCRdb call, TRBD2, lacks DNA for checking. Per the germline V gene, CDR1 is SGDLS and CDR2 is YYNGEE. The CDR3 covers 16 residues. This CDR3 is CASSVGGSSGYYEQYF.

The V gene is TRBV12-3 or TRBV12-4, the J gene TRBJ1-2; TCRdb reports TRBD1, a call that lacks DNA to check it against. The CDR3 consists of 14 residues. CDR3 loop: CASSLALSGGGYTF.

V gene TRBV19 combines with J gene TRBJ2-1. The CDR3 sequence is 15 residues long. CDR1 is LNHDA and CDR2 is SQIVND in the germline V gene (reference sequence). CDR3 sequence reads: CASSISSLWSNEQFF.

The J gene is TRBJ1-2, the V gene TRBV12-3 or TRBV12-4; TCRdb lists TRBD1, though no DNA is available to test this call. There are 14 residues in the CDR3. The chain's CDR3 is CASITTGKMDGYTF.

The rearrangement links TRBV20-1 to TRBJ1-2; without DNA, the TCRdb call of TRBD1 cannot be checked. Looked up from germline, CDR1 is DFQATT and CDR2 is SNEGSKA (reference sequence). The CDR3 has 14 amino acids. The CDR3 protein is CSEGGPIRGYGYTF.

The rearrangement joins TRBV29-1 to TRBJ2-3. CDR1 is SQVTM and CDR2 is ANQGSEA in the germline V gene. This CDR3 has 13 amino acids. The CDR3 protein is CSVVGGRTDTQYF.

The chain is built from TRBV6-5 and TRBJ2-7. This CDR3 contains 13 residues. Germline V gene lookup returns CDR1 MNHEY and CDR2 SVGAGI. Here the CDR3 reads CASSYRVGYEQYF.

This chain joins TRBV4-2 and TRBJ2-7; TCRdb indicates TRBD2, and absent DNA this call remains unverified. The CDR3 has 22 amino acids. Per the germline V gene, CDR1 is LGHNA and CDR2 is YNFKEQ. CDR3 in amino acids: CASSQPNSKEVLAGTSSYEQYF.

This chain joins TRBV12-3 or TRBV12-4 and TRBJ1-1. The CDR3 consists of 13 residues. The CDR3 protein is CASSFGEDTEAFF.